Given below is one TCR beta chain in context. The data were obtained in a study of blood T cell repertoires in COVID-19. The assay was immunoSEQ multiplex PCR, and TCRdb's table has in-frame clones only and misses some. Of hundreds of thousands of clones listed, just under 85% were seen once; the top ten hold roughly 9.6%. Germline V gene data show CDR1 as SEHNR and CDR2 as FQNEAQ (reference sequence). V shed 7 bases and J 8 bases; nucleotides not matched to a gene: 7. The CDR3 runs 14 residues. The J gene is TRBJ2-1, the V gene TRBV7-9; the match to TRBD2 covers 11 bases. The clonotype comes from a woman aged 80 or over with acute or convalescent COVID-19. The sequencing sample was made of peripheral blood. The CDR3 sequence is CASTVSGGADEQFF. The CDR3 nucleotides are TGTGCCAGCACCGTTAGCGGGGGGGCGGATGAGCAGTTCTTC.